A single sample is the source of the 14 T cell receptor beta chains below, sequenced in a study of cytomegalovirus exposure and HLA in healthy donors. Repertoires were generated with immunoSEQ multiplex PCR, while TCRdb's copy carries only in-frame clones and drops some. The sample shows approximately 240,000 clones, around nine tenths of them seen only once. The sequenced sample consisted of PBMCs. The receptors here all came from a woman aged 18-29 years in good health and CMV-seronegative.

The chain employs TRBV7-8 and TRBJ1-1; TRBD1 aligns across 8 bases. The CDR3 length is 15 residues. CDR1 is SGHVS and CDR2 is FQNEAQ in the germline V gene. J lost 9 bases, V lost 1 base, and 10 bases had no gene match. The CDR3 loop reads CASSLESQGASKAFF. In DNA, the CDR3 is TGTGCCAGCAGCTTAGAGAGTCAGGGGGCGTCTAAAGCTTTCTTT.

The V and J genes are TRBV15 and TRBJ2-7, with a possible D match to TRBD1 (6 bases). The CDR3 loop spans 14 amino acids. Germline loops: CDR1 LNHNV, CDR2 YYDKDF (reference sequence). V lost 4 bases and J 5 bases, leaving 15 bases between the germline ends. In DNA, the CDR3 is TGTGCCACCAGCAACGGGGCCAGGGGTGACGAGCAGTACTTC. As protein: CATSNGARGDEQYF.

This chain links TRBV6-5 with TRBJ1-3; maybe TRBD1 (6 bases). This CDR3 region has 13 residues. Between the trimmed V and J ends, which lost 6 bases and 8 bases, there was a span of 14 bases. CDR1 is MNHEY, CDR2 SVGAGI, per germline. This CDR3 reads CASSDTGLDTIYF. CDR3 coding DNA: TGTGCCAGCAGCGACACAGGGTTGGACACCATATATTTT.

The chain carries TRBV2 and TRBJ1-5; TRBD1 is a possible D gene (5 bases). Germline CDR1 reads SNHLY; CDR2 reads FYNNEI. This CDR3 comprises 14 residues. V was pared by 6 bases and J by 6 bases, with 15 bases between. CDR3 coding DNA: TGTGCCAGCAGGACGGGACTTGCCTCTCAGCCCCAGCATTTT. Translated, it gives CASRTGLASQPQHF.

This clone was counted once. The chain joins TRBV28 to TRBJ1-5; no firm D call. CDR1 is MDHEN, CDR2 SYDVKM, per germline. The CDR3 is 15 residues long. V dropped 3 bases and J dropped 7 bases, with 16 bases sitting between them. The CDR3 DNA reads TGTGCCAGCAGTTTGCGGGATGGAGCATTCCAGCCCCAGCATTTT. The encoded protein is CASSLRDGAFQPQHF.

The CDR3 here is CASSLVLDILHGYTF. The CDR3 bases are TGTGCCAGCAGCTTGGTATTAGACATATTACATGGCTACACCTTC. The chain combines TRBV5-6 with TRBJ1-2; D gene uncertain. CDR1 and CDR2 from the germline V gene are SGHDT and YYEEEE. The CDR3 length is 15 residues. Trimming took off 0 bases at V and 6 bases at J, with 15 bases between the two ends.

The chain employs TRBV28 and TRBJ1-2; TRBD1 is a possible D gene (6 bases). Germline CDR1 reads MDHEN; CDR2 reads SYDVKM. The V end lost 5 bases, the J end lost 4 bases, and 17 bases lay between the germline ends. The CDR3 consists of 15 residues. CDR3: CASSGIRGQIYGYTF. DNA of the CDR3: TGTGCCAGCAGTGGCATTAGAGGACAGATCTATGGCTACACCTTC.

V and J are TRBV6-4 and TRBJ1-1; no firm D call. Germline CDR1 is MRHNA and CDR2 is SNTAGT. This CDR3 contains 13 residues. The V end was cut by 6 bases, the J end by 1 base, with 9 bases between. The CDR3 here is CASRLEWNTEAFF. The CDR3 DNA is TGTGCCAGCAGGCTAGAATGGAACACTGAAGCTTTCTTT.

V gene TRBV19 combines with J gene TRBJ1-2; D might be TRBD1 (6 bases). Trimming removed 6 bases from V and 4 bases from J, with 24 bases in between. Germline values: CDR1 LNHDA, CDR2 SQIVND (reference sequence). CDR3 length: 17 amino acids. CDR3 in DNA: TGTGCCAGTAGGAATTGGGACATCCTTTCAATCGTCTATGGCTACACCTTC. This codes for CASRNWDILSIVYGYTF.

This rearrangement joins TRBV30 to TRBJ2-3; a weak D match, TRBD1 (6 bases). CDR1 is GTSNPN and CDR2 is SVGIG in the germline V gene (reference sequence). The CDR3 extends over 17 amino acids. Trimming took off 1 base at V and 3 bases at J, with 20 bases between the two ends. The CDR3: CAWSDLVGTQPTDTQYF. The CDR3 nucleotides read TGTGCCTGGAGTGACCTAGTGGGGACACAGCCAACAGATACGCAGTATTTT.

As to this clone: The junction does not match germline at one end; this may be a read error. J is TRBJ2-1 and V is TRBV7-7; D perhaps matches TRBD2 (7 bases). This CDR3 is built from 15 residues. Germline V gives CDR1 SSHAT, CDR2 FNYEAQ (reference sequence). CDR3: CASSLSGGAHNEQFF. In DNA form, the CDR3 reads TGTGCTAGCAGCTTATCGGGGGGCGCCCACAATGAGCAGTTCTTC.

The rearrangement links TRBV6-5 to TRBJ2-7; TRBD2 might be the D (7 bases). Germline loops: CDR1 MNHEY, CDR2 SVGAGI. Trimming cost V 4 bases and J 2 bases, with 15 bases left between them. This CDR3 has 15 amino acids. The CDR3 nucleotides are TGTGCCAGCAGTTTAGGGGGACTACTAACCTACGAGCAGTACTTC. Translating it yields CASSLGGLLTYEQYF.

This clone was seen a few times. CDR3 sequence: CASSVRRSDEQYF. CDR3 DNA sequence: TGTGCCAGCAGTGTTCGGAGGAGCGACGAGCAGTACTTC. The gene calls are TRBV6-1 and TRBJ2-7; perhaps TRBD2 as D (5 bases). CDR1 MNHNS and CDR2 SASEGT come from the germline V gene. The CDR3 covers 13 residues. V shed 4 bases and J shed 5 bases, with 12 bases lying between them.

A few counts support this clone. This rearrangement joins TRBV7-3 to TRBJ1-2; D might be TRBD1 (6 bases). With 1 base removed from V and 6 bases from J, the gap between germline ends came to 12 bases. CDR3 length: 14 amino acids. CDR1 SGHTA and CDR2 FQGTGA come from the germline V gene. CDR3 protein: CASSLKGETHGYTF. The CDR3 DNA reads as TGTGCCAGCAGCTTAAAGGGGGAAACCCATGGCTACACCTTC.